The rows below give T cell receptor beta chains drawn from one sample of a study of Tregs in tolerant kidney transplant recipients. The method was immunoSEQ multiplex PCR; TCRdb's version includes in-frame clones alone and lacks a portion of them. The profile shows approximately 41,000 clones, 95% to 96% of them singletons. These receptors' antigens are unknown. The sample consisted of Tregs from blood cultured with allogeneic cells. Receptors were obtained from a human donor in good health. CDR3s include the opening cysteine and the closing phenylalanine or tryptophan. A D gene is named only where the DNA matches it firmly. Clone sizes are given selectively: once, few, many, or a class where the clone is expanded.

d_gene	abundance	v_gene	j_gene	CDR3nt	CDR3aa
-	-	TRBV6-5	TRBJ2-7	TGTGCCAGCAGTCCCCAGACGTTCTCCTACGAGCAGTACTTC	CASSPQTFSYEQYF
-	-	TRBV5-6	TRBJ1-1	TGTGCCAGCAGCTTTGGGCCCCGGCCCACTGAAGCTTTCTTT	CASSFGPRPTEAFF
TRBD2	-	TRBV5-5	TRBJ2-1	TGTGCCAGCAGCTTTGCAAGGACTAGCGGGGCATACAATGAGCAGTTCTTC	CASSFARTSGAYNEQFF
TRBD1	-	TRBV27	TRBJ2-1	TGTGCCAGCAGTTCACGACAGGGCCTCTACAATGAGCAGTTCTTC	CASSSRQGLYNEQFF
-	-	TRBV19	TRBJ1-5	TGTGCCATCGGACGGGGGAATAGCAATCAGCCCCAGCATTTT	CAIGRGNSNQPQHF
-	-	TRBV11-3	TRBJ2-2	TGTGCCAGCAGCTTCGGCGGGGAGCTGTTTTTT	CASSFGGELFF
TRBD1	-	TRBV27	TRBJ2-5	TGTGCCAGCAGTCGCGACAGGGGCTTTGGGGAGACCCAGTACTTC	CASSRDRGFGETQYF
TRBD1	-	TRBV18	TRBJ1-2	TGTGCCAGCTCGCCGAGTCGGACAGGGGGCGGCTATGGCTACACCTTC	CASSPSRTGGGYGYTF
-	-	TRBV5-4	TRBJ2-2	TGTGCCAGCAGCTTGGTAGGGTCCGGGGAGCTGTTTTTT	CASSLVGSGELFF
TRBD2	-	TRBV29-1	TRBJ2-7	TGCAGCGTCGTGACTAGCGGGAAAGCCTACGAGCAGTACTTC	CSVVTSGKAYEQYF
TRBD1	-	TRBV4-1	TRBJ2-7	TGCGCCAGCAGCCGGGGACAGGGCCTCTACGAGCAGTACTTC	CASSRGQGLYEQYF
-	-	TRBV11-3	TRBJ1-1	TGTGCCAGCAGCCAGAGTGGGCGGGGGAGCACTGAAGCTTTCTTT	CASSQSGRGSTEAFF
TRBD1	-	TRBV5-1	TRBJ1-1	TGCGCCAGCAGCCCCCAGGGGGGAAACACTGAAGCTTTCTTT	CASSPQGGNTEAFF
TRBD1	once	TRBV29-1	TRBJ1-1	TGCAGCACCCGTGGGACAGGGGTCACTGAAGCTTTCTTT	CSTRGTGVTEAFF
-	-	TRBV6-9	TRBJ1-5	TGTGCCAGCAGTCGACGGTATAGCAATCAGCCCCAGCATTTT	CASSRRYSNQPQHF
TRBD2	-	TRBV5-1	TRBJ2-6	TGCGCCAGCAGCCCGGGACTAGCGGGAGCTAGCGGGGCCAACGTCCTGACTTTC	CASSPGLAGASGANVLTF
-	-	TRBV5-1	TRBJ2-7	TGCGCCAGCAGCCCCCGAGACGAGGTACGAGAGCAGTACTTC	CASSPRDEVREQYF
TRBD2	-	TRBV5-1	TRBJ2-1	TGCGCCAGCAGCACTAGCGCCGGGGGCAATGAGCAGTTCTTC	CASSTSAGGNEQFF
-	-	TRBV5-1	TRBJ2-7	TGCGCCAGCAGCTTGGCCAGGGCAGGCGTTTCCTACGAGCAGTACTTC	CASSLARAGVSYEQYF
TRBD1	-	TRBV2	TRBJ2-1	TGTGCCAGCAGAGAACCAGGGACAGGGGGTTTTAGGGAGCAGTTCTTC	CASREPGTGGFREQFF
TRBD1	-	TRBV5-4	TRBJ1-3	TGTGCCAGCAGCACCGGGACAGGCGCCTCTGGAAACACCATATATTTT	CASSTGTGASGNTIYF
-	-	TRBV7-2	TRBJ2-5	TGTGCCAGCAGCTCCCGGACCCGAGGGGAGACCCAGTACTTC	CASSSRTRGETQYF
-	-	TRBV7-3	TRBJ1-6	TGTGCCAGCAGCTTTCCGGGTTCACCCCTCCACTTT	CASSFPGSPLHF
TRBD2	-	TRBV7-2	TRBJ2-2	TGTGCCAGCCGCTACGGCGGGAGTCCGGGGGAGCTGTTTTTT	CASRYGGSPGELFF
TRBD1	-	TRBV7-9	TRBJ2-2	TGTGCCAGCAGCTTAGGACAGGGATGGACCGGGGAGCTGTTTTTT	CASSLGQGWTGELFF
TRBD2	-	TRBV19	TRBJ2-3	TGTGCCAGCCGACTAGCGGGAGGAGATACGCAGTATTTT	CASRLAGGDTQYF
-	-	TRBV18	TRBJ2-5	TGTGCCAGCTCACCAAGGCTTATCGTCCAAGAGACCCAGTACTTC	CASSPRLIVQETQYF
-	-	TRBV5-1	TRBJ1-1	TGCGCCAGCAGCGCGGACGGCAGGAACACTGAAGCTTTCTTT	CASSADGRNTEAFF
-	-	TRBV21-1	TRBJ2-2	TGTGCCAGCAGCTCCCTTGCGAGATGGAACACCGGGGAGCTGTTTTTT	CASSSLARWNTGELFF
-	-	TRBV7-9	TRBJ2-3	TGTGCCAGCAGCCCCCAGTTGTGGGGAACGAGCACAGATACGCAGTATTTT	CASSPQLWGTSTDTQYF
-	once	TRBV7-8	TRBJ2-2	TGTGCCAGCAGCCCGTGGACGGTTTACGCGAACACCGGGGAGCTGTTTTTT	CASSPWTVYANTGELFF
-	-	TRBV6-1	TRBJ1-3	TGTGCCAGCAGCCTAGGAAACACCATATATTTT	CASSLGNTIYF
-	-	TRBV18	TRBJ1-5	TGTGCCAGCTCACCACAGGGAAGCAATCAGCCCCAGCATTTT	CASSPQGSNQPQHF
-	-	TRBV2	TRBJ2-7	TGTGCCAGCAGTGGACAGGCCGGGTACGAGCAGTACTTC	CASSGQAGYEQYF
TRBD1	-	TRBV7-2	TRBJ2-1	TGTGCCAGCAGCTTAGCCCTACAGGGGGCTGGGGAGCAGTTCTTC	CASSLALQGAGEQFF
-	-	TRBV6-1	TRBJ2-6	TGTGCCAGCAGTGAAGGAGCAGCTGGGGCCAACGTCCTGACTTTC	CASSEGAAGANVLTF
-	-	TRBV18	TRBJ1-1	TGTGCCAGCTCACCATTCGCTCCACAGGCTTCGAACACTGAAGCTTTCTTT	CASSPFAPQASNTEAFF
-	-	TRBV7-8	TRBJ2-1	TGTGCCAGCAGTTTCTGGATTACCTTCTACAATGAGCAGTTCTTC	CASSFWITFYNEQFF
TRBD1	-	TRBV18	TRBJ2-2	TGTGCCAGCTCACCATTTGGGACAGGGGTCAACACCGGGGAGCTGTTTTTT	CASSPFGTGVNTGELFF
TRBD2	-	TRBV18	TRBJ2-7	TGTGCCAGCTCACCATTAGGACTAGCGGGAGGAGGCTCCTACGAGCAGTACTTC	CASSPLGLAGGGSYEQYF
-	-	TRBV6-6	TRBJ1-2	TGTGCCAGCAGTTACCAGGTTAACTATGGCTACACCTTC	CASSYQVNYGYTF
TRBD1	-	TRBV7-2	TRBJ2-2	TGTGCCAGCAGCTTGTTGGGACAGGGATACACCGGGGAGCTGTTTTTT	CASSLLGQGYTGELFF
TRBD2	once	TRBV5-4	TRBJ2-3	TGTGCCAGCAGCTTTCGCGGGGGGAGCACAGATACGCAGTATTTT	CASSFRGGSTDTQYF
TRBD2	-	TRBV19	TRBJ2-7	TGTGCCAGTAGCGTCGCGGGGGGCTACGAGCAGTACTTC	CASSVAGGYEQYF
-	-	TRBV4-1	TRBJ1-1	TGCGCCAGCAGCCAGTTTCCCCCCGAAGGGAACACTGAAGCTTTCTTT	CASSQFPPEGNTEAFF
-	-	TRBV20-1	TRBJ2-1	TGCAGTGCTAGGGGGAACAGGGAGCAGTTCTTC	CSARGNREQFF
-	-	TRBV27	TRBJ2-5	TGTGCCAGCAGTCGGACATGGACTCCCCAAGAGACCCAGTACTTC	CASSRTWTPQETQYF
-	once	TRBV7-6	TRBJ2-3	TGTGCCAGCAGCCCCCGCCCCGCTAGCACAGATACGCAGTATTTT	CASSPRPASTDTQYF
-	-	TRBV5-1	TRBJ1-1	TGCGCCAGCAGCCTTTCTTGGGCCTACAGGTCTAACACTGAAGCTTTCTTT	CASSLSWAYRSNTEAFF
TRBD2	-	TRBV9	TRBJ2-3	TGTGCCAGCAGCGTAGCCCGACTAGCGGGGGGCCGGGGGACGCAGTATTTT	CASSVARLAGGRGTQYF
-	-	TRBV4-1	TRBJ1-1	TGCGCCAGCAGCCAAGTTTGGAACAGGGACACTGAAGCTTTCTTT	CASSQVWNRDTEAFF
-	-	TRBV2	TRBJ2-7	TGTGCCAGCAGTGTAGACCGACCCTACGAGCAGTACTTC	CASSVDRPYEQYF
TRBD1	-	TRBV7-6	TRBJ2-1	TGTGCCAGCAGCTCCTGGACAGGGTGGAATGAGCAGTTCTTC	CASSSWTGWNEQFF